This T cell receptor (beta chain) originates from a study of blood T cell repertoires in COVID-19 (dated by TCRdb to 2020 to 2022). For context, the study as a whole: The collaborator samples originated in the United States, Italy and Spain and spanned the acute and convalescent phases of COVID-19. The prospective study material was composed of cDNA or gDNA derived from T cells, B-cell-depleted T cells, or PBMCs. Subjects who had been exposed to COVID-19, were actively infected with it, or had recovered from it provided the deeply sampled blood TCRbeta repertoires that made up the dataset. The repertoires were released in a freely available public database meant as a resource for research on the immune response to SARS-CoV-2. The samples were drawn from two sources: the first 160 participants of the ongoing ImmuneRACE study, and about 1,300 subjects contributed by 6 global collaborators. Nearly every sample came with metadata listing a de-identified subject ID, COVID-19 status, age in years and sex. Where available, HLA class I and class II types were taken from metadata supplied by the sample provider and were not determined by assay-based typing. On the study overall, not on this receptor specifically: The amount of clinical and demographic metadata varied by source and participant and was provided uncurated.

CDR1 and CDR2 are drawn from the germline V gene: SGHDT, YYEEEE. Its CDR3 holds 12 amino acids, cysteine through phenylalanine. Only the CDR3 region is kept as DNA, spanning 36 bases read in frame from base 1. Deletion took 3 bases off V and 7 bases off J, with a span of 11 bases between the germline ends. Concerning this clone itself: Its antigen has not been determined. Per-nucleotide qualities are absent, and no much larger clonotype sits a single base away.

TCRbeta CDR3 regions were amplified from genomic DNA by means of the immunoSEQ Assay, a bias-controlled multiplex PCR. In the authors' own workflow: Nucleated cell counts per sample were estimated from amplification of reference gene primers within the assay. Sequence reads were collapsed and filtered to measure the absolute abundance of every unique TCRbeta CDR3 rearrangement. For each sample, productive Simpson clonality was calculated as the square root of Simpson's diversity index over productive rearrangements. In its TCRdb copy, this immuneACCESS table keeps in-frame sequences only and misses some clones. Where compared with another copy, unresolved V genes explain less than half of these, and the others have no known cause. V and J calls and clone size come straight from that table; D and trimming were deduced from the DNA. The sample profile shows roughly 120,000 clones; around 87% of them were found once. The ten largest clones take up just under 30% of the sample.

Each collaborating institution followed its own protocols to collect whole blood in K2EDTA tubes. For TCRbeta analysis, collaborators shipped samples as frozen whole blood, isolated PBMCs, or DNA extracted from either of those sample types. The sequencing input was peripheral blood. This receptor was taken from a woman aged 70-85 years with acute or convalescent COVID-19. This chain joins TRBV5-6 to TRBJ2-7; TRBD2 is possibly the D segment (6 matching bases). The nucleotide sequence is TGTGCCAGCAGCTCGGGAGCTTGGGAGCAGTACTTC. It specifies CASSSGAWEQYF.